The source of this T cell receptor (beta chain) is a study of T cells in Graves' hyperthyroidism and ophthalmopathy. Study information: Blood was drawn when the patient was first diagnosed and still untreated.

The source material, RNA transcripts, was used to amplify TCR beta CDR3 regions. During a first-round RT-PCR of the TCR CDR3, the HTBI primer set was used. MiXCR, run by TCRdb on the multiplex PCR reads, gives a single entry per CDR3 protein. The data show roughly 200,000 distinct CDR3 sequences, around a sixth seen once. Study findings and constraints: Blood also showed most of the thyroid clonotypes that were expanded above 0.001. In simple terms, a model built on 13 V-J features told ophthalmopathy apart from stable hyperthyroidism.

This CDR3 is built from 15 residues. CDR1 is MDHEN and CDR2 is SYDVKM in the germline V gene. The V gene end was trimmed by 6 bases and the J gene end by 5 bases; junction bases not matched to a gene: 9. This clonotype was picked up many times. The target antigen is unknown. The chain recombines TRBV28 with TRBJ1-2, with TRBD1 matching over 10 bases. The specimen was blood. This TCR came from a woman aged 45-59 years with Graves' hyperthyroidism. In nucleotides, the CDR3 is TGTGCCAGCAGCCCACCCGACAGGGGGCTGTATGGCTACACCTTC. Protein: CASSPPDRGLYGYTF.